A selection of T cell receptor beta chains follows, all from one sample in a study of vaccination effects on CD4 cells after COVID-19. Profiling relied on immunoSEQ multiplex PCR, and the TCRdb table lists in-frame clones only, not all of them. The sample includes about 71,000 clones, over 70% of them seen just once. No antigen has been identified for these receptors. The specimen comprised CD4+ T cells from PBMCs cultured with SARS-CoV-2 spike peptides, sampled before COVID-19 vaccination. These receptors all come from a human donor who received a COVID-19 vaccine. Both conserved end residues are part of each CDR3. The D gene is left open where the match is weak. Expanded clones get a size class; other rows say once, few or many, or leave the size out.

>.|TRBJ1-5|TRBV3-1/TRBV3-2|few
CASSQDLNQPQHF
TGTGCCAGCAGCCAAGATCTTAATCAGCCCCAGCATTTT
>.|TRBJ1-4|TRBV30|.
CAWSVGSGNEKLFF
TGTGCCTGGAGTGTGGGCAGTGGGAATGAAAAACTGTTTTTT
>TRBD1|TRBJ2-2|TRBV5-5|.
CASSTPDRGPGELFF
TGTGCCAGCAGCACACCGGACAGGGGGCCCGGGGAGCTGTTTTTT
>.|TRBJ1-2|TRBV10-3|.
CAISPGGSNYGYTF
TGTGCCATCTCCCCCGGCGGAAGTAACTATGGCTACACCTTC
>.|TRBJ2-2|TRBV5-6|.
CASSLFNSGGELFF
TGTGCCAGCAGCTTATTTAATTCGGGCGGGGAGCTGTTTTTT
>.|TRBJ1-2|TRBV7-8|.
CASSPGHNYGYTF
TGTGCCAGCAGCCCGGGCCATAACTATGGCTACACCTTC
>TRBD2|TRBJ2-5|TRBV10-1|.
CASSERKAGLEETQYF
TGCGCCAGCAGCGAAAGAAAAGCGGGGTTGGAAGAGACCCAGTACTTC
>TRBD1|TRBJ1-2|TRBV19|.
CASNRGRDYGYTF
TGTGCCAGCAACAGGGGCCGGGACTATGGCTACACCTTC
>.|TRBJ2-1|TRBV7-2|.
CASSRTGTPSYNEQFF
TGTGCCAGCAGCCGGACCGGGACGCCCTCCTACAATGAGCAGTTCTTC
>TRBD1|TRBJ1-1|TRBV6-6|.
CASSSRGKGTEVFF
TGTGCCAGCAGTTCCAGGGGGAAGGGGACTGAAGTTTTCTTT
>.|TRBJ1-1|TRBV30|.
CARKDKNTEAFF
TGTGCCCGGAAGGACAAGAACACTGAAGCTTTCTTT
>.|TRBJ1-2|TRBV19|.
CASSIAPVPYGYTF
TGTGCCAGTAGTATAGCTCCGGTTCCCTATGGCTACACCTTC
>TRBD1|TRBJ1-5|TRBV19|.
CASSITGRTGDSQPQHF
TGTGCCAGTAGTATAACCGGGCGGACAGGAGACAGCCAGCCCCAGCATTTT
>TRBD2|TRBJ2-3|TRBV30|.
CAWSMSGGLTDTQYF
TGTGCCTGGAGTATGAGCGGGGGGCTCACAGATACGCAGTATTTT
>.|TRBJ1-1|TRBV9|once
CASSVGPGTGAFF
TGTGCCAGCAGCGTAGGGCCGGGAACCGGGGCTTTCTTT
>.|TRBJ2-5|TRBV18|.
CASSPGISEGQETQYF
TGTGCCAGCTCACCGGGTATCTCCGAGGGACAAGAGACCCAGTACTTC
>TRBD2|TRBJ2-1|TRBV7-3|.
CASSLTWGGSDEQFF
TGTGCCAGCAGCTTAACGTGGGGGGGATCGGATGAGCAGTTCTTC
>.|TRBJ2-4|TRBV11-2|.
CASSFGGGNIQYF
TGTGCCAGCAGCTTCGGCGGGGGCAACATTCAGTACTTC
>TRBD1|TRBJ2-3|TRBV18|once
CASSPPRGQADTQYF
TGTGCCAGCTCACCACCCAGGGGGCAGGCAGATACGCAGTATTTT
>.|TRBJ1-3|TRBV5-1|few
CASSEANSGNTIYF
TGCGCCAGCAGCGAAGCCAACTCTGGAAACACCATATATTTT
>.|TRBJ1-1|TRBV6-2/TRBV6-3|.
CASSYVAEAFF
TGTGCCAGCAGTTACGTCGCGGAAGCTTTCTTT
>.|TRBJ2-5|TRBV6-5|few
CASRKTRGETQYF
TGTGCCAGCAGAAAGACCAGGGGAGAGACCCAGTACTTC
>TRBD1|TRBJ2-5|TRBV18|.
CASSPGTGETQYF
TGTGCCAGCTCTCCCGGGACAGGGGAGACCCAGTACTTC
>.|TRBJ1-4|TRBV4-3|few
CASSQDRGLVF
TGCGCCAGCAGCCAAGATAGAGGACTGGTTTTT
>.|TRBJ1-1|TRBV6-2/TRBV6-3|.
CASSYDPEVSSEAFF
TGTGCCAGCAGTTATGATCCAGAAGTATCGTCTGAAGCTTTCTTT
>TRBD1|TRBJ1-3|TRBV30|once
CACQGAYGNTIYF
TGTGCCTGTCAGGGGGCCTATGGAAACACCATATATTTT
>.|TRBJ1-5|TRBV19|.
CASTSLNQPQHF
TGTGCCAGTACCTCCTTGAATCAGCCCCAGCATTTT
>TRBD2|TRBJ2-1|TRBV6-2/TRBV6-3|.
CASSPSGGRSYNEQFF
TGTGCCAGCAGTCCCAGCGGGGGGAGATCCTACAATGAGCAGTTCTTC
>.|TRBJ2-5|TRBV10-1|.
CASSGPDHEETQYF
TGCGCCAGCAGCGGACCGGACCACGAAGAGACCCAGTACTTC
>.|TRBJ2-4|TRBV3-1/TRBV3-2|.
CASSHSSKNIQYF
TGTGCCAGCAGCCATAGTTCCAAAAACATTCAGTACTTC
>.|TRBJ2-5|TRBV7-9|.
CASHPGRSAETQYF
TGTGCCTCTCATCCGGGGCGCTCGGCAGAGACCCAGTACTTC
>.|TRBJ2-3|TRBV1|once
CTSQNPRGPLLAGTQYF
TGCACCAGCCAGAACCCCCGGGGGCCTCTCCTAGCGGGTACGCAGTATTTT
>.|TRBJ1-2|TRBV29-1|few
CSVDRGGLHTF
TGCAGCGTTGACAGGGGAGGCCTGCACACCTTC
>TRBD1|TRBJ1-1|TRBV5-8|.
CASPNAPGQENTEAFF
TGTGCCAGCCCTAACGCCCCCGGACAGGAGAACACTGAAGCTTTCTTT
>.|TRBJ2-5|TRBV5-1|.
CASSLFGGAETQYF
TGCGCCAGCAGCTTGTTCGGCGGAGCGGAGACCCAGTACTTC